This TCR beta chain was recorded in a study of Ad26.COV2.S vaccination and SARS-CoV-2 variants. As for treatment: 19 received Ad26.COV2.S at low or high dose, single or two shots; about 5 received placebo; per-sample allocation not given. Sampling occurred on day 63 after the first vaccine or placebo injection. Boston provided a donor who was an adult aged 18-55 years. Trimming stripped 1 base from V and 12 bases from J, with 23 bases between. Germline V gene lookup returns CDR1 GTSNPN and CDR2 SVGIG (reference sequence). There are 15 residues in the CDR3. This table comes from immunoSEQ multiplex PCR, and its TCRdb copy is limited to in-frame clones, with some not included. Here the sample spans roughly 680,000 clones, roughly 90% being singletons.

Sequencing was performed on peripheral blood, taken in a trial of Ad26.COV2.S vaccine versus placebo. The gene calls are TRBV30 and TRBJ2-3; D might be TRBD2 (5 bases). This clonotype was obtained from a person between 18 and 60 years old who received the Ad26.COV2.S COVID-19 vaccine or a placebo. CDR3 region: CAWSAYGEPRVPQYF. The CDR3 nucleotides are TGTGCCTGGAGTGCCTACGGGGAGCCTAGGGTCCCCCAGTATTTT.